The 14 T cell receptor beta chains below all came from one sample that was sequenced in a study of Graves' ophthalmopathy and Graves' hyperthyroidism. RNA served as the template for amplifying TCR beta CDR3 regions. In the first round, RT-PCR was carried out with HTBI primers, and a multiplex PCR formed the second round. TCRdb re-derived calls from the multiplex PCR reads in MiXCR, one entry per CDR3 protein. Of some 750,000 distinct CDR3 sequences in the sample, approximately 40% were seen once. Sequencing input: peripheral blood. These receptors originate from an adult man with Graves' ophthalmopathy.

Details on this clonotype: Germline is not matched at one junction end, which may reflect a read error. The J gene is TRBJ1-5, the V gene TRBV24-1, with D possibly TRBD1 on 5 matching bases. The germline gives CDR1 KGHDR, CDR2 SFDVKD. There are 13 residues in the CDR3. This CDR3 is CASSGDFGQPQHF. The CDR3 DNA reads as TGTGCCAGCAGTGGGGACTTCGGCCAGCCCCAGCATTTT.

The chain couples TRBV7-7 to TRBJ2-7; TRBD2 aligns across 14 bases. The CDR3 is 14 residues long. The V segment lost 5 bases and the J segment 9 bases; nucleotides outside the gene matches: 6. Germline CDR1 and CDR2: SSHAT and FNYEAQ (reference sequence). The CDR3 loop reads CASSQRLAGGTQYF. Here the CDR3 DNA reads TGTGCCAGCAGCCAAAGACTAGCGGGAGGGACGCAGTACTTC.

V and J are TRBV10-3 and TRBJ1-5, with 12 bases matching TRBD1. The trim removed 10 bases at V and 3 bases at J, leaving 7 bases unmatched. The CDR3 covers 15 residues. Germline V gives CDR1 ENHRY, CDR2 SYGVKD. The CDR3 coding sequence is TGTGCCAGCCAGAGGGACAGGGGGCCCAATCAGCCCCAGCATTTT. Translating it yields CASQRDRGPNQPQHF.

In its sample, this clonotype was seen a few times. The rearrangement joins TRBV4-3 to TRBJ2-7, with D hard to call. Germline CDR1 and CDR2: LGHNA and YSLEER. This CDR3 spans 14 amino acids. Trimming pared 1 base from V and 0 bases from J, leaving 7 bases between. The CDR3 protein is CASSQGLYSYEQYF. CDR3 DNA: TGCGCCAGCAGCCAAGGGCTCTACTCCTACGAGCAGTACTTC.

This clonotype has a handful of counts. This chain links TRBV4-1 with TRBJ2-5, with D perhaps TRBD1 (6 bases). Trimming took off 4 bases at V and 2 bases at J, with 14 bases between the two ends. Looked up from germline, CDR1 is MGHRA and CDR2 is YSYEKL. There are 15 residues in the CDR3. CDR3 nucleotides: TGCGCCAGCAGCCCAGGCGGAACAGGGCAAGAGACCCAGTACTTC. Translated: CASSPGGTGQETQYF.

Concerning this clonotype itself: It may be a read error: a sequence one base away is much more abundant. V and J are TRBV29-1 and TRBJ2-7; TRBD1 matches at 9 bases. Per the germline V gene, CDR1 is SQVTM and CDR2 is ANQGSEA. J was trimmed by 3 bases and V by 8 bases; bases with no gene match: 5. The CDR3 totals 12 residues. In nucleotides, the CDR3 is TGCAGCCAAGAGACAGGGGGCTACGAGCAGTACTTC. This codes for CSQETGGYEQYF.

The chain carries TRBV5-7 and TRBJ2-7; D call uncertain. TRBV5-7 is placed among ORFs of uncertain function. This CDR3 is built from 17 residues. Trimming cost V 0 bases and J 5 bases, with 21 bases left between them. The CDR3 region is CASSLANEDGESHEQYF. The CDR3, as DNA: TGTGCCAGCAGCTTGGCCAATGAGGACGGAGAGAGCCACGAGCAGTACTTC.

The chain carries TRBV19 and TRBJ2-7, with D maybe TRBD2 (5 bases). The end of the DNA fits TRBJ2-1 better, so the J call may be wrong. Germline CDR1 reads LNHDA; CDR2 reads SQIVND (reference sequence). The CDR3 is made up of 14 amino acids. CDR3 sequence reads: CASSSWENYNEQFF. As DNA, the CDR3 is TGTGCCAGTAGTAGTTGGGAGAACTACAATGAGCAGTTCTTC.

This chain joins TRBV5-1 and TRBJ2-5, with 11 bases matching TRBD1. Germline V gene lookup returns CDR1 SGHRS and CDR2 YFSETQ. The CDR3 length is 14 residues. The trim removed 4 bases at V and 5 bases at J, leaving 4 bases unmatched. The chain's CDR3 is CASSGTGGSETQYF. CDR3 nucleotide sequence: TGCGCCAGCAGCGGGACAGGGGGTTCGGAGACCCAGTACTTC. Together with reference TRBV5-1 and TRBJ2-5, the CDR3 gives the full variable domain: KAGVTQTPRYLIKTRGQQVTLSCSPISGHRSVSWYQQTPGQGLQFLFEYFSETQRNKGNFPGRFSGRQFSNSRSEMNVSTLELGDSALYLCASSGTGGSETQYFGPGTRLLVL.

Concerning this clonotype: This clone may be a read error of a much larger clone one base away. The CDR3, as DNA: TGCAGTGCTAGGACGGACTTACGGACTGAAGCTTTCTTT. Its protein product is CSARTDLRTEAFF. The V gene is TRBV20-1, the J gene TRBJ1-1; D is undetermined. Looked up from germline, CDR1 is DFQATT and CDR2 is SNEGSKA (reference sequence). This CDR3 is 13 amino acids long. The ends were cut back, 3 bases at V and 5 bases at J, with 13 bases in the middle.

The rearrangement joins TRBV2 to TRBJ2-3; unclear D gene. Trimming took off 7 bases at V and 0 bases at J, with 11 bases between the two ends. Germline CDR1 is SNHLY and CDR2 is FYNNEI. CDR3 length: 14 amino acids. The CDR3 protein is CASTRGRSTDTQYF. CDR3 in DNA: TGTGCCAGCACCAGAGGCCGTAGCACAGATACGCAGTATTTT.

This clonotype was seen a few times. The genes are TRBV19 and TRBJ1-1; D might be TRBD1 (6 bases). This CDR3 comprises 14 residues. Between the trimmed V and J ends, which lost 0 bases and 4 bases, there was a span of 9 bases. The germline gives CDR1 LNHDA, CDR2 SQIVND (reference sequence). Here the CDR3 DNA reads TGTGCCAGTAGTATAGAGGGGGCTAGCACTGAAGCTTTCTTT. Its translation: CASSIEGASTEAFF. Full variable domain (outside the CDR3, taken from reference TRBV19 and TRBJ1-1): DGGITQSPKYLFRKEGQNVTLSCEQNLNHDAMYWYRQDPGQGLRLIYYSQIVNDFQKGDIAEGYSVSREKKESFPLTVTSAQKNPTAFYLCASSIEGASTEAFFGQGTRLTVV.

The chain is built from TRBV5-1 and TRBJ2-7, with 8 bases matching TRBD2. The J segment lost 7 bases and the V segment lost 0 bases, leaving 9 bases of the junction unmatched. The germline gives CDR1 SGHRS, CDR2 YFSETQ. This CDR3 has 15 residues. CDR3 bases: TGCGCCAGCAGCTTGGACGGGAGGGCCTACAATGAGCAGTACTTC. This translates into CASSLDGRAYNEQYF.

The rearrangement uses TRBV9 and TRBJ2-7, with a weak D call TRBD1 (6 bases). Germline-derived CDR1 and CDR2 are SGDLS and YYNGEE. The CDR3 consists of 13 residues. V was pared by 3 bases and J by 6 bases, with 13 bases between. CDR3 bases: TGTGCCAGCAGCGGAGGGGGTCCTTCCGAGCAGTACTTC. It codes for CASSGGGPSEQYF.